Listed below are T cell receptor beta chains from one sample, sequenced in a study of cytomegalovirus exposure and HLA in healthy donors. Here immunoSEQ multiplex PCR was the method, and the copy in TCRdb shows in-frame clones only, minus some. The table shows fewer than 85,000 clones, with approximately 70% occurring only once. What was sequenced was PBMCs. These receptors were obtained from a woman between 35 and 50 years old in good health and CMV-seropositive. The CDR3 runs from the conserved cysteine through the conserved F or W. Each record gives: D gene, V gene, clone size, J gene, CDR3 protein, CDR3 DNA. A D gene is named only where the DNA matches it firmly. Not all rows give a size; the values are once, few, many and, for expanded clones, a class.

D gene: -; V gene: TRBV7-2; clone size: -; J gene: TRBJ2-3; CDR3 protein: CASSRDSSSTDTQYF; CDR3 DNA: TGTGCCAGCAGCCGAGACTCTTCTAGCACAGATACGCAGTATTTT
D gene: TRBD2; V gene: TRBV5-1; clone size: -; J gene: TRBJ2-1; CDR3 protein: CASSVGGGPGNEQFF; CDR3 DNA: TGCGCCAGCTCGGTCGGGGGGGGTCCGGGGAATGAGCAGTTCTTC
D gene: -; V gene: TRBV29-1; clone size: -; J gene: TRBJ1-1; CDR3 protein: CSVHLPGGREAFF; CDR3 DNA: TGCAGCGTTCACCTTCCGGGGGGCCGTGAAGCTTTCTTT
D gene: TRBD2; V gene: TRBV19; clone size: -; J gene: TRBJ2-1; CDR3 protein: CASASGGSYNEQFF; CDR3 DNA: TGTGCCAGCGCTAGCGGTGGCTCCTACAATGAGCAGTTCTTC
D gene: -; V gene: TRBV7-9; clone size: -; J gene: TRBJ1-2; CDR3 protein: CASSLDEGRGYGYTF; CDR3 DNA: TGTGCCAGCAGCTTAGACGAAGGCAGGGGCTATGGCTACACCTTC
D gene: -; V gene: TRBV18; clone size: -; J gene: TRBJ1-5; CDR3 protein: CASSRAPNQPQHF; CDR3 DNA: TGTGCCAGCTCGCGGGCCCCCAATCAGCCCCAGCATTTT
D gene: TRBD2; V gene: TRBV4-2; clone size: once; J gene: TRBJ2-7; CDR3 protein: CASSQELAGAYEQYF; CDR3 DNA: TGTGCCAGCAGCCAGGAGCTAGCGGGAGCCTACGAGCAGTACTTC
D gene: TRBD1; V gene: TRBV15; clone size: -; J gene: TRBJ2-3; CDR3 protein: CATSSFRDRDNTQYF; CDR3 DNA: TGTGCCACCAGCAGCTTCCGGGACAGAGACAATACGCAGTATTTT
D gene: TRBD2; V gene: TRBV5-1; clone size: -; J gene: TRBJ2-3; CDR3 protein: CASSLQRGITDTQYF; CDR3 DNA: TGCGCCAGCAGCTTACAGCGGGGGATTACAGATACGCAGTATTTT
D gene: TRBD1; V gene: TRBV14; clone size: -; J gene: TRBJ2-7; CDR3 protein: CASSTRQGFYEQYF; CDR3 DNA: TGTGCCAGCAGCACCCGACAGGGCTTCTACGAGCAGTACTTC
D gene: -; V gene: TRBV6-1; clone size: -; J gene: TRBJ1-4; CDR3 protein: CASSEAETREKLFF; CDR3 DNA: TGTGCCAGCAGTGAAGCGGAGACCAGAGAAAAACTGTTTTTT
D gene: -; V gene: TRBV2; clone size: -; J gene: TRBJ1-6; CDR3 protein: CASSEDSLNSPLHF; CDR3 DNA: TGTGCCAGCAGTGAAGACTCCTTAAATTCACCCCTCCACTTT
D gene: -; V gene: TRBV30; clone size: -; J gene: TRBJ2-5; CDR3 protein: CAQQGNRETQYF; CDR3 DNA: TGTGCACAACAGGGTAACAGAGAGACCCAGTACTTC
D gene: TRBD2; V gene: TRBV29-1; clone size: -; J gene: TRBJ2-1; CDR3 protein: CSVDLAGGSNEQFF; CDR3 DNA: TGCAGCGTTGATCTAGCGGGAGGTAGCAATGAGCAGTTCTTC
D gene: TRBD2; V gene: TRBV6-1; clone size: -; J gene: TRBJ2-1; CDR3 protein: CASSARTSGNNEQFF; CDR3 DNA: TGTGCCAGCAGTGCACGGACTAGCGGGAACAATGAGCAGTTCTTC
D gene: -; V gene: TRBV7-9; clone size: -; J gene: TRBJ2-1; CDR3 protein: CASSLATVFYRQFF; CDR3 DNA: TGTGCCAGCAGCTTAGCGACAGTTTTTTACCGGCAGTTCTTC
D gene: -; V gene: TRBV29-1; clone size: -; J gene: TRBJ2-7; CDR3 protein: CSVQSTSVYEQYF; CDR3 DNA: TGCAGCGTTCAAAGCACCTCGGTCTACGAGCAGTACTTC
D gene: -; V gene: TRBV6-5; clone size: few; J gene: TRBJ1-5; CDR3 protein: CASSYSRDTRQPQHF; CDR3 DNA: TGTGCCAGCAGTTACTCGAGAGACACCCGGCAGCCCCAGCATTTT
D gene: -; V gene: TRBV7-9; clone size: -; J gene: TRBJ2-2; CDR3 protein: CASSWGDSLNTGELFF; CDR3 DNA: TGTGCCAGCAGCTGGGGGGACAGTTTGAACACCGGGGAGCTGTTTTTT
D gene: TRBD1; V gene: TRBV9; clone size: -; J gene: TRBJ1-1; CDR3 protein: CASSVGTANTEAFF; CDR3 DNA: TGTGCCAGCAGCGTCGGGACAGCGAACACTGAAGCTTTCTTT
D gene: TRBD2; V gene: TRBV2; clone size: -; J gene: TRBJ2-3; CDR3 protein: CASSVPGTSGGTSTDTQYF; CDR3 DNA: TGTGCCAGCAGTGTTCCCGGGACTAGCGGGGGGACTAGCACAGATACGCAGTATTTT
D gene: TRBD1; V gene: TRBV7-9; clone size: -; J gene: TRBJ2-7; CDR3 protein: CASRSTGVSYEQYF; CDR3 DNA: TGTGCCAGCAGATCGACAGGGGTCTCCTACGAGCAGTACTTC
D gene: -; V gene: TRBV19; clone size: -; J gene: TRBJ1-6; CDR3 protein: CASSDATFQGNSPLHF; CDR3 DNA: TGTGCCAGTAGCGACGCGACATTCCAGGGGAATTCACCCCTCCACTTT
D gene: TRBD1; V gene: TRBV4-2; clone size: -; J gene: TRBJ2-7; CDR3 protein: CASSQEDRESSYEQYF; CDR3 DNA: TGTGCCAGCAGCCAAGAGGACAGGGAAAGCTCCTACGAGCAGTACTTC
D gene: TRBD1; V gene: TRBV9; clone size: few; J gene: TRBJ2-1; CDR3 protein: CASSLTGDNEQFF; CDR3 DNA: TGTGCCAGCAGTTTGACAGGGGACAATGAGCAGTTCTTC
D gene: -; V gene: TRBV5-1; clone size: -; J gene: TRBJ1-4; CDR3 protein: CASSPYPPGTNNEKLFF; CDR3 DNA: TGCGCCAGCAGCCCCTACCCACCAGGAACCAATAATGAAAAACTGTTTTTT
D gene: TRBD1; V gene: TRBV9; clone size: -; J gene: TRBJ1-1; CDR3 protein: CASSSSTGGNTEAFF; CDR3 DNA: TGTGCCAGCAGTTCGTCGACAGGGGGTAACACTGAAGCTTTCTTT
D gene: TRBD1; V gene: TRBV30; clone size: -; J gene: TRBJ2-7; CDR3 protein: CAWTKKGQGVHEQYF; CDR3 DNA: TGTGCCTGGACGAAGAAGGGACAGGGTGTCCACGAGCAGTACTTC
D gene: -; V gene: TRBV7-3; clone size: -; J gene: TRBJ1-2; CDR3 protein: CASSLQGFDGYTF; CDR3 DNA: TGTGCCAGCAGCCTACAGGGTTTCGATGGCTACACCTTC
D gene: -; V gene: TRBV30; clone size: -; J gene: TRBJ2-2; CDR3 protein: CAWKGSQGTTGELFF; CDR3 DNA: TGTGCCTGGAAGGGCTCCCAGGGAACGACCGGGGAGCTGTTTTTT
D gene: TRBD2; V gene: TRBV2; clone size: -; J gene: TRBJ2-1; CDR3 protein: CARGLAGANEQFF; CDR3 DNA: TGTGCCAGGGGACTAGCGGGAGCCAATGAGCAGTTCTTC
D gene: TRBD2; V gene: TRBV13; clone size: -; J gene: TRBJ2-1; CDR3 protein: CASSPTSGTQFF; CDR3 DNA: TGTGCCAGCAGCCCGACTAGCGGGACCCAGTTCTTC
D gene: -; V gene: TRBV19; clone size: -; J gene: TRBJ2-4; CDR3 protein: CASNSVGAEAKNIQYF; CDR3 DNA: TGTGCCAGTAACTCGGTTGGAGCCGAAGCCAAAAACATTCAGTACTTC
D gene: -; V gene: TRBV6-4; clone size: -; J gene: TRBJ1-1; CDR3 protein: CASSWGPRTEAFF; CDR3 DNA: TGTGCCAGCAGCTGGGGGCCGCGGACTGAAGCTTTCTTT
D gene: TRBD1; V gene: TRBV7-2; clone size: -; J gene: TRBJ2-2; CDR3 protein: CASSPRQGAIGELFF; CDR3 DNA: TGTGCCAGCAGCCCACGACAGGGGGCAATCGGGGAGCTGTTTTTT
D gene: -; V gene: TRBV29-1; clone size: few; J gene: TRBJ1-1; CDR3 protein: CSVGDTLNTEAFF; CDR3 DNA: TGCAGCGTGGGGGACACCTTGAACACTGAAGCTTTCTTT
D gene: TRBD2; V gene: TRBV5-6; clone size: -; J gene: TRBJ2-7; CDR3 protein: CASSPGLAASYEQYF; CDR3 DNA: TGTGCCAGCAGTCCGGGACTAGCGGCCTCCTACGAGCAGTACTTC
D gene: -; V gene: TRBV28; clone size: -; J gene: TRBJ1-1; CDR3 protein: CASSLSGFMNTEAFF; CDR3 DNA: TGTGCCAGCAGTTTAAGCGGATTCATGAACACTGAAGCTTTCTTT
D gene: TRBD2; V gene: TRBV18; clone size: once; J gene: TRBJ2-3; CDR3 protein: CASSPPSGSDTQYF; CDR3 DNA: TGTGCCAGCTCACCCCCTAGCGGTTCAGATACGCAGTATTTT
D gene: -; V gene: TRBV30; clone size: few; J gene: TRBJ2-7; CDR3 protein: CAWSLRGNTHYEQYF; CDR3 DNA: TGTGCCTGGAGCCTACGGGGAAATACCCACTACGAGCAGTACTTC
D gene: -; V gene: TRBV27; clone size: -; J gene: TRBJ2-3; CDR3 protein: CASSLLTKTSTDTQYF; CDR3 DNA: TGTGCCAGCAGTTTACTGACAAAAACTAGCACAGATACGCAGTATTTT
D gene: -; V gene: TRBV30; clone size: once; J gene: TRBJ1-3; CDR3 protein: CAWALGNTIYF; CDR3 DNA: TGTGCCTGGGCGCTCGGAAACACCATATATTTT
D gene: TRBD1; V gene: TRBV4-1; clone size: -; J gene: TRBJ1-5; CDR3 protein: CASSQNVQGAHQPQHF; CDR3 DNA: TGCGCCAGCAGCCAAAATGTGCAGGGGGCCCATCAGCCCCAGCATTTT
D gene: -; V gene: TRBV10-1; clone size: -; J gene: TRBJ2-7; CDR3 protein: CASSEGLGGYEQYF; CDR3 DNA: TGCGCCAGCAGTGAAGGTCTAGGAGGCTACGAGCAGTACTTC
D gene: -; V gene: TRBV7-7; clone size: once; J gene: TRBJ2-2; CDR3 protein: CASSPGEYGGELFF; CDR3 DNA: TGTGCCAGCAGCCCGGGGGAGTACGGCGGGGAGCTGTTTTTT
D gene: -; V gene: TRBV19; clone size: -; J gene: TRBJ1-2; CDR3 protein: CASSRILEGQSNYGYTF; CDR3 DNA: TGTGCCAGTAGTCGGATTTTGGAAGGACAGAGTAACTATGGCTACACCTTC
D gene: -; V gene: TRBV4-1; clone size: -; J gene: TRBJ2-2; CDR3 protein: CASSQVRGTGELFF; CDR3 DNA: TGCGCCAGCAGCCAAGTTAGGGGTACCGGGGAGCTGTTTTTT
D gene: TRBD2; V gene: TRBV9; clone size: few; J gene: TRBJ2-1; CDR3 protein: CASSELAGGHEQFF; CDR3 DNA: TGTGCCAGCAGCGAACTAGCGGGGGGCCATGAGCAGTTCTTC
D gene: -; V gene: TRBV13; clone size: -; J gene: TRBJ1-6; CDR3 protein: CASSFTANSPLHF; CDR3 DNA: TGTGCCAGCAGCTTTACAGCCAATTCACCCCTCCACTTT